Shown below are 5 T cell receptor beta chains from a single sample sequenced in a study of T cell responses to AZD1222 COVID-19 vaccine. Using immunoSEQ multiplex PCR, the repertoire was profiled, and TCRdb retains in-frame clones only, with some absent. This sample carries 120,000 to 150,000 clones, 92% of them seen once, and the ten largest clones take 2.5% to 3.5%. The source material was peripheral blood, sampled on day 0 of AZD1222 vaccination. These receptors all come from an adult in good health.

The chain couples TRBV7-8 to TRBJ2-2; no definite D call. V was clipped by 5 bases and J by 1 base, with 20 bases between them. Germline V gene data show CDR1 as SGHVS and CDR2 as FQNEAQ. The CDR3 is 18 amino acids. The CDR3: CASSPRRPPVRNTGELFF. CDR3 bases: TGTGCCAGCAGCCCCCGGCGCCCTCCGGTGCGGAACACCGGGGAGCTGTTTTTT.

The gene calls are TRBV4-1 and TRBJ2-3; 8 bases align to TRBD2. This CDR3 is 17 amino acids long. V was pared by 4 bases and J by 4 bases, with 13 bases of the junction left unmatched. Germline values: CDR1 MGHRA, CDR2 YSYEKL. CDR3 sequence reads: CASSPLGREGPSDTQYF. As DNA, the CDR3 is TGCGCCAGCAGCCCCCTCGGGAGGGAGGGCCCTTCAGATACGCAGTATTTT.

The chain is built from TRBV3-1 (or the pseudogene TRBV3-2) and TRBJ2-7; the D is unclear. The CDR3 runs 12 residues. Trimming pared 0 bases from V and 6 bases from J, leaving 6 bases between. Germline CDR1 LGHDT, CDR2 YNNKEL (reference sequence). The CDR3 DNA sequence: TGTGCCAGCAGCCAAGACTGGACCGAGCAGTACTTC. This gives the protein CASSQDWTEQYF.

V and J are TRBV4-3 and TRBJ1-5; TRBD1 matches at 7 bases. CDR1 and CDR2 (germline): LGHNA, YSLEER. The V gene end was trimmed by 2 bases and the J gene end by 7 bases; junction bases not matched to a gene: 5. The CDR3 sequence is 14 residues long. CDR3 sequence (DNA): TGCGCCAGCAGCCAAACACAGGGGCTGCAGCCCCAGCATTTT. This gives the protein CASSQTQGLQPQHF.

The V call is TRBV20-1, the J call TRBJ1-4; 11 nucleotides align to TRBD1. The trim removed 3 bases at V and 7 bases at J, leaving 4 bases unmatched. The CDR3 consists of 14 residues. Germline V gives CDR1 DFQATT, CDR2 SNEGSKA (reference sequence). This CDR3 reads CSASLGQGAEKLFF. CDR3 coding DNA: TGCAGTGCTAGTCTCGGACAGGGGGCTGAAAAACTGTTTTTT.